This TCR beta chain was retrieved from a study of regulatory T cells in long-lasting Graves disease. Whole-study context: New Graves' disease cases had less than 3 months of antithyroid drugs. General study points: The study found TRBV28, TRBJ1-2 and TRBJ2-5 favored in persistent disease.

For TCR beta, libraries came from iRepertoire HTBI primers and Arm-PCR of CDR3 regions. TCRdb ran MiXCR on the multiplex PCR reads and lists one entry per CDR3 protein. The sample consists of 450,000 to 700,000 distinct CDR3 sequences, around an eighth of them appearing once. This clonotype was detected ten times or more. Its specificity is not known. Germline CDR1 and CDR2: SEHNR and FQNEAQ (reference sequence). The CDR3 is made up of 15 amino acids. Trimming shortened V by 1 base and J by 9 bases, and 13 bases separated the two germline ends. Time point reported: newly diagnosed GD, antithyroid drugs for less than 3 months. PBMC-derived RNA was used for the TCR library. The sample also formed part of further work on T cells in Graves' hyperthyroidism and ophthalmopathy. Per that paper: Carried out on the TCR CDR3, a first-round RT-PCR used the HTBI primer set. Blood also held most thyroid clonotypes expanded beyond 0.001.

Sample: peripheral blood mononuclear cells (PBMCs), taken at new diagnosis, from a patient treated with antithyroid drugs. This chain connects TRBV7-9 to TRBJ1-6, with a weak D call TRBD1 (5 bases). This sequence originates from a man aged 30-40 years with Graves disease. CDR3 amino acids: CASSLVPDGGSPLHF. DNA of the CDR3: TGTGCCAGCAGCTTAGTTCCGGACGGGGGTTCACCCCTCCACTTT.